One and the same sample provided the 12 T cell receptor beta chains below, sequenced in a study of blood T cells in healthy people across ages. Combining a sample-barcoded 5' primer with a J-beta primer mix, a second PCR ran for about 6 to 11 cycles. In TCRdb, the 5' RACE reads were re-called with MiXCR into one record per CDR3 protein. The table lists around 2 million distinct CDR3 sequences, roughly two fifths of them singletons. The sequencing sample was made of blood. The source of these receptors is a human donor in good health.

The chain carries TRBV6-6 and TRBJ2-3, with D possibly being TRBD2 (6 bases). The length of the CDR3 is 13 residues. Trimming pared 6 bases from V and 12 bases from J, leaving 19 bases between. The germline gives CDR1 MNHNY, CDR2 SVGAGI (reference sequence). The chain's CDR3 is CASSRGTTSEQYF. The DNA of the CDR3 is TGTGCCAGCAGCCGCGGGACGACAAGTGAACAGTATTTT.

This sequence joins TRBV29-1 and TRBJ1-2, with D possibly being TRBD1 (5 bases). Germline CDR1 and CDR2: SQVTM and ANQGSEA. The CDR3 runs 15 residues. V was pared by 4 bases and J by 2 bases, with 17 bases between. CDR3 in amino acids: CSVGFSGRMNYGYTF. The CDR3, as DNA: TGCAGCGTTGGGTTTTCAGGGCGGATGAACTATGGCTACACCTTC. The whole variable domain, filled in from reference TRBV29-1 and TRBJ1-2, reads SAVISQKPSRDICQRGTSLTIQCQVDSQVTMMFWYRQQPGQSLTLIATANQGSEATYESGFVIDKFPISRPNLTFSTLTVSNMSPEDSSIYLCSVGFSGRMNYGYTFGSGTRLTVV.

This clonotype was recorded once. This chain links TRBV7-9 with TRBJ2-1, with 7 bases fitting TRBD1. Germline-derived CDR1 and CDR2 are SEHNR and FQNEAQ (reference sequence). This CDR3 region has 15 residues. V lost 0 bases and J lost 7; bases outside the gene matches: 6. In DNA form, the CDR3 reads TGTGCCAGCAGCTTAGCATACAGGGGTGATAATGAGCAGTTCTTC. Its translation: CASSLAYRGDNEQFF.

The genes are TRBV12-3 or TRBV12-4 and TRBJ1-4, with D perhaps TRBD1 (6 bases). V was pared by 6 bases and J by 7 bases, with 9 bases between. The CDR3 runs to 12 residues. CDR3 residues: CASSRQVEKLFF. The CDR3 DNA follows: TGTGCCAGCAGCCGACAGGTTGAAAAACTGTTTTTT.

This clonotype has only a few counts. V and J are TRBV7-2 and TRBJ2-3; D is undetermined. V was cut by 3 bases and J by 1 base, with 14 bases left in between. This CDR3 is 16 amino acids long. Germline CDR1 reads SGHTA; CDR2 reads FQGNSA. Here the CDR3 DNA reads TGTGCCAGCAGCTTCAGGACCATCCCGGGCACAGATACGCAGTATTTT. Protein sequence: CASSFRTIPGTDTQYF.

In this sample, this clonotype turned up a few times. This chain joins TRBV7-2 and TRBJ2-1; D gene unclear. Trimming removed 5 bases at V and 5 bases at J, with 7 bases between. Germline lookup yields CDR1 SGHTA and CDR2 FQGNSA. The CDR3 runs to 12 residues. CDR3 DNA sequence: TGTGCCAGCAGCCGGAGTAACAATGAGCAGTTCTTC. This codes for CASSRSNNEQFF.

The chain is built from TRBV6-2 or TRBV6-3 and TRBJ1-1; no definite D call. In germline, CDR1 is MNHEY, CDR2 SVGEGT. Trimming took off 4 bases at V and 3 bases at J, with 12 bases between the two ends. The CDR3 loop spans 14 amino acids. As DNA, the CDR3 is TGTGCCAGCAGTTTCCGCGCCCGGGACACTGAAGCTTTCTTT. Translating it yields CASSFRARDTEAFF.

This clonotype showed up just a few times. This sequence joins TRBV3-1 and TRBJ2-5, with TRBD1 matching over 7 bases. The DNA end is more similar to TRBJ2-7, so the J call may be wrong. CDR1 is LGHDT, CDR2 YNNKEL, per germline (reference sequence). There are 15 residues in the CDR3. CDR3 DNA sequence: TGTGCCAGCAGCCAAGTCTGGGACAGCAACTACGAGCAGTACTTC. Protein: CASSQVWDSNYEQYF.

The genes are TRBV7-9 and TRBJ1-1, with D tentatively TRBD1 (6 bases). Germline-derived CDR1 and CDR2 are SEHNR and FQNEAQ (reference sequence). CDR3 length equals 17 residues. Deletions cut 4 bases from V and 5 bases from J, with 23 bases between. In nucleotides, the CDR3 is TGTGCCAGCAGCTCTGTCCGTGGGGGGGCGGTAGGGACTGAAGCTTTCTTT. Translated: CASSSVRGGAVGTEAFF.

The chain couples TRBV5-6 to TRBJ1-5; tentative D call: TRBD1 (5 bases). The V and J ends lost 7 bases and 6 bases respectively, with 20 bases between them. The CDR3 totals 15 residues. CDR1 is SGHDT, CDR2 YYEEEE, per germline. The CDR3 region has the DNA TGTGCCAGCGGGTCATCGGGGCTCCGCGCTCAGCCCCAGCATTTT. Translating it yields CASGSSGLRAQPQHF.

V usage is TRBV6-5 and J usage is TRBJ2-2, with D perhaps matching TRBD2 (5 bases). CDR1 and CDR2 from the germline V gene are MNHEY and SVGAGI. Trimming took 4 bases from V and 5 from J, leaving 11 bases between them. The CDR3 contains 14 residues. CDR3 sequence reads: CASSSGERTGELFF. The CDR3 DNA follows: TGTGCCAGCAGTTCCGGGGAACGGACCGGGGAGCTGTTTTTT.

The V call is TRBV20-1, the J call TRBJ1-5; 7 bases are shared with TRBD1. Germline V lookup: CDR1 DFQATT, CDR2 SNEGSKA (reference sequence). The CDR3 sequence is 13 residues long. Trimming removed 6 bases from V and 7 bases from J; junction bases left unmatched: 9. CDR3 in DNA: TGCAGTGCCACAAGGGGGCGCGAACAGCCCCAGCATTTT. This encodes CSATRGREQPQHF.